Reported below is one T cell receptor beta chain. These data originate in a study of T cells in Graves' hyperthyroidism and ophthalmopathy. Researchers took RNA transcripts and amplified the TCR beta CDR3 regions from them. The HTBI set primed first-round TCR CDR3 RT-PCR. Using its own MiXCR run on the multiplex PCR reads, TCRdb lists one record per CDR3 protein. The table shows about 590,000 distinct CDR3 sequences, with 15% to 19% occurring only once. CDR3 length: 12 residues. Germline assignment: CDR1 ENHRY and CDR2 SYGVKD. Trimming took off 4 bases at V and 6 bases at J, with 7 bases between the two ends.

The chain joins TRBV10-3 to TRBJ1-5; D uncertain. This sequence originates from a woman aged 25 to 39 with Graves' hyperthyroidism. Sequencing used blood. CDR3: CAISGPAQPQHF. CDR3 nucleotides: TGTGCCATCAGTGGGCCAGCTCAGCCCCAGCATTTT.